The 31 T cell receptor beta chains below were found in one sample sequenced in a study of blood T cell repertoires in COVID-19. Some clones are missing from TCRdb's copy, which holds only in-frame ones; the method was immunoSEQ multiplex PCR. The sample lists around 180,000 clones; roughly 76% were seen once. The sample taken for sequencing was peripheral blood. These receptors all come from a woman older than 75 with COVID-19, enrolled during active disease.

The J gene is TRBJ1-5, the V gene TRBV27; D gene unclear. Germline values: CDR1 MNHEY, CDR2 SMNVEV (reference sequence). The CDR3 runs 14 residues. The V and J ends lost 0 bases and 4 bases respectively, with 7 bases between them. Here the CDR3 DNA reads TGTGCCAGCAGTTTATCTACAAGTAATCAGCCCCAGCATTTT. Protein product: CASSLSTSNQPQHF.

The chain couples TRBV5-4 to TRBJ2-3, with 8 bases that match TRBD1. The CDR3 contains 14 residues. The germline V gene encodes CDR1 SGHNT and CDR2 YYREEE (reference sequence). V trimming: 3 bases; J trimming: 0 bases; junction bases outside the gene matches: 0. This chain's CDR3 is CASSWTGSTDTQYF. The CDR3 nucleotides are TGTGCCAGCAGCTGGACAGGGAGCACAGATACGCAGTATTTT. Together with reference TRBV5-4 and TRBJ2-3, the CDR3 gives the full variable domain: ETGVTQSPTHLIKTRGQQVTLRCSSQSGHNTVSWYQQALGQGPQFIFQYYREEENGRGNFPPRFSGLQFPNYSSELNVNALELDDSALYLCASSWTGSTDTQYFGPGTRLTVL.

This chain uses TRBV28 with TRBJ1-6; TRBD1 might be the D (6 bases). V lost 5 bases and J 10 bases, leaving 15 bases between the germline ends. This CDR3 has 14 residues. The germline V gene has CDR1 MDHEN and CDR2 SYDVKM. The chain's CDR3 is CASSVGHGWSPLHF. Written as DNA, the CDR3 is TGTGCCAGCAGTGTGGGACATGGCTGGTCACCCCTCCACTTT. The full variable domain, in which reference TRBV28 and TRBJ1-6 provide the parts outside the CDR3, is DVKVTQSSRYLVKRTGEKVFLECVQDMDHENMFWYRQDPGLGLRLIYFSYDVKMKEKGDIPEGYSVSREKKERFSLILESASTNQTSMYLCASSVGHGWSPLHFGNGTRLTVT.

The V and J genes are TRBV2 and TRBJ1-2; D may be TRBD1 (5 bases). The germline gives CDR1 SNHLY, CDR2 FYNNEI. The CDR3 runs 12 residues. V shed 7 bases and J shed 3 bases, with 9 bases lying between them. Here the CDR3 reads CASTQTDYGYTF. The CDR3 DNA sequence: TGTGCCAGCACCCAGACAGACTATGGCTACACCTTC.

This clone was recorded only once. The genes are TRBV6-2 or TRBV6-3 and TRBJ2-3; possibly TRBD2 for D (6 bases). V lost 2 bases, J lost 5 bases, and 14 bases lay in between. The CDR3 is 15 residues long. Looked up from germline, CDR1 is MNHEY and CDR2 is SVGEGT. The CDR3 DNA is TGTGCCAGCAGTTACGGGGGGACCCTGGGAGATACGCAGTATTTT. Amino acids: CASSYGGTLGDTQYF.

In its sample, this clone was seen a few times. V and J are TRBV15 and TRBJ1-1; D call uncertain. Germline-derived CDR1 and CDR2 are LNHNV and YYDKDF (reference sequence). The CDR3 totals 13 residues. The V gene lost 0 bases and the J gene lost 5 bases, with 7 bases spanning the gap. The CDR3 DNA is TGTGCCACCAGCAGAGAGTACGGGACTGAAGCTTTCTTT. Translating it yields CATSREYGTEAFF.

The rearrangement uses TRBV29-1 and TRBJ1-2; TRBD1 agrees at 9 bases. This CDR3 spans 13 amino acids. V lost 7 bases to trimming and J lost 2 bases; unmatched junction nucleotides: 5. Germline values: CDR1 SQVTM, CDR2 ANQGSEA. The CDR3 region is CSGTGGENYGYTF. The CDR3 DNA sequence: TGCAGCGGTACAGGGGGCGAAAACTATGGCTACACCTTC. Full variable domain (rest looked up from reference TRBV29-1 and TRBJ1-2): SAVISQKPSRDICQRGTSLTIQCQVDSQVTMMFWYRQQPGQSLTLIATANQGSEATYESGFVIDKFPISRPNLTFSTLTVSNMSPEDSSIYLCSGTGGENYGYTFGSGTRLTVV.

The chain joins TRBV11-2 to TRBJ2-7; 15 bases fit TRBD2. Germline trimming cut 5 bases from V and 1 base from J; bases unmatched to any gene: 3. The CDR3 contains 16 residues. CDR1 and CDR2 from the germline V gene are SGHAT and FQNNGV. The CDR3 protein is CASSLGLAGGSYEQYF. For the CDR3, the DNA is TGTGCCAGCAGCCTAGGACTAGCGGGAGGGTCCTACGAGCAGTACTTC.

The chain combines TRBV7-2 with TRBJ1-6, with a weak D call TRBD1 (5 bases). V was cut by 2 bases and J by 3 bases, with 8 bases left in between. The germline gives CDR1 SGHTA, CDR2 FQGNSA. This CDR3 region has 15 residues. The chain's CDR3 is CASSLRQLYNSPLHF. DNA of the CDR3: TGTGCCAGCAGCTTAAGACAGCTCTATAATTCACCCCTCCACTTT.

This chain links TRBV6-4 with TRBJ2-2; D remains ambiguous. The CDR3 consists of 13 residues. V was trimmed by 4 bases and J by 3 bases, leaving 6 bases between them. Germline assignment: CDR1 MRHNA and CDR2 SNTAGT. The CDR3 nucleotides are TGTGCCAGCAGTGGTACTGACACCGGGGAGCTGTTTTTT. Amino acid sequence: CASSGTDTGELFF.

The chain links TRBV2 to TRBJ2-7, with 8 bases matching TRBD1. Losses at the gene ends were 3 bases for V and 10 bases for J; bases not matched to a gene: 5. The CDR3 is 12 residues long. The germline V gene has CDR1 SNHLY and CDR2 FYNNEI. The CDR3 sequence: CASSEDREHQYF. Here the CDR3 DNA reads TGTGCCAGCAGTGAGGACAGGGAGCACCAGTACTTC.

This clone has just a few counts. This rearrangement joins TRBV5-1 to TRBJ1-1; 10 nucleotides line up with TRBD1. J gave up 4 bases and V 7 bases, and 7 bases lay outside the gene matches. This CDR3 comprises 14 residues. Germline CDR1 is SGHRS and CDR2 is YFSETQ. As DNA, the CDR3 is TGCGCCAGCGGGACAGGGGACGGACTCACTGAAGCTTTCTTT. Its translation: CASGTGDGLTEAFF.

This clone was recorded a few times. The chain employs TRBV15 and TRBJ1-6; 8 positions match TRBD1. Losses at the gene ends were 0 bases for V and 10 bases for J; bases not matched to a gene: 5. Germline assignment: CDR1 LNHNV and CDR2 YYDKDF (reference sequence). The CDR3 runs to 15 residues. The CDR3: CATSRDRTGSSPLHF. The CDR3 bases are TGTGCCACCAGCAGAGATCGGACAGGGTCGTCACCCCTCCACTTT.

The chain joins TRBV5-1 to TRBJ1-6, with TRBD1 matching over 7 bases. CDR3 length: 17 amino acids. Germline CDR1 SGHRS, CDR2 YFSETQ. The trim removed 0 bases at V and 7 bases at J, leaving 10 bases unmatched. This CDR3 reads CASSLGGSRGSNSPLHF. The CDR3 nucleotides are TGCGCCAGCAGCTTGGGGGGATCCAGGGGGTCAAATTCACCCCTCCACTTT.

The chain couples TRBV6-2 or TRBV6-3 to TRBJ1-5, with D possibly TRBD1 on 5 matching bases. CDR1 MNHEY and CDR2 SVGEGT come from the germline V gene. Trimming took 2 bases from V and 10 from J, leaving 18 bases between them. The CDR3 covers 15 residues. The CDR3 is CASSYNPGVGRPQHF. The CDR3 coding sequence is TGTGCCAGCAGTTACAATCCGGGGGTAGGGAGACCCCAGCATTTT.

The CDR3 DNA follows: TGCGCCAGCAGTATTGGACTAGCGGCAAGCACAGATACGCAGTATTTT. Amino acids: CASSIGLAASTDTQYF. The chain joins TRBV5-1 to TRBJ2-3; 10 bases map to TRBD2. After removal of 5 bases from V and 0 bases from J, the junction contained 6 bases not matched to a gene. CDR1 and CDR2 from the germline V gene are SGHRS and YFSETQ. This CDR3 has 16 residues.

CDR3 region: CASSQELREKLFF. In DNA, the CDR3 is TGTGCCAGCAGCCAAGAACTCCGGGAAAAACTGTTTTTT. V and J are TRBV4-2 and TRBJ1-4; D is ambiguous. CDR1 is LGHNA, CDR2 YNFKEQ, per germline. The CDR3 is 13 residues long. V gave up 0 bases and J gave up 8 bases, with 7 bases separating them.

The chain joins TRBV19 to TRBJ1-6, with 8 bases identical to TRBD1. Germline assignment: CDR1 LNHDA and CDR2 SQIVND (reference sequence). This CDR3 has 15 amino acids. V lost 1 base, J lost 12 bases, and 8 bases stayed unmatched. CDR3 amino acids: CASSIGGAGGVPLHF. CDR3 nucleotide sequence: TGTGCCAGTAGTATAGGAGGGGCAGGGGGCGTACCCCTCCACTTT.

The count of this clone is one. The chain joins TRBV5-6 to TRBJ1-2; TRBD1 aligns across 7 bases. With 4 bases clipped from V and 7 bases from J, the junction kept 10 bases outside the gene matches. Germline V gives CDR1 SGHDT, CDR2 YYEEEE. CDR3 length: 14 amino acids. The CDR3 loop reads CASSQRTGTGGYTF. The CDR3 DNA sequence: TGTGCCAGCAGCCAACGGACAGGAACGGGTGGCTACACCTTC.

The chain links TRBV18 to TRBJ2-7; 8 bases map to TRBD1. The V gene's germline CDR1 is KGHSH and CDR2 LQKENI. The CDR3 loop spans 15 amino acids. V trimming: 1 base; J trimming: 5 bases; junction bases outside the gene matches: 7. This chain's CDR3 is CASSPRYQGANEQYF. CDR3 sequence (DNA): TGTGCCAGCTCACCACGGTACCAGGGGGCCAACGAGCAGTACTTC.

The rearrangement links TRBV24-1 to TRBJ2-2; tentative D call: TRBD1 (6 bases). Trimming took off 4 bases at V and 4 bases at J, with 12 bases between the two ends. The CDR3 consists of 15 residues. Looked up from germline, CDR1 is KGHDR and CDR2 is SFDVKD. The CDR3 here is CATSEADRPTGELFF. The CDR3 bases are TGTGCCACCAGTGAAGCGGACAGACCCACCGGGGAGCTGTTTTTT.

The chain employs TRBV5-3 and TRBJ1-5; tentatively, D is TRBD1 (5 bases). TRBV5-3 qualifies as an ORF whose function is uncertain. The CDR3 totals 15 residues. With 0 bases removed from V and 4 bases from J, the gap between germline ends came to 11 bases. This CDR3 reads CARSLEGEANQPQHF. CDR3 nucleotides: TGTGCCAGAAGCTTGGAAGGGGAGGCAAATCAGCCCCAGCATTTT.

This chain joins TRBV7-8 and TRBJ2-1, with 7 bases identical to TRBD2. The junction had 8 bases not matched to a gene; V was cut back by 5 bases and J by 1 base. The CDR3 loop spans 16 amino acids. Germline values: CDR1 SGHVS, CDR2 FQNEAQ. The CDR3 nucleotides read TGTGCCAGCAGCCCAAGGACTAGGAGGTCCTACAATGAGCAGTTCTTC. Translation: CASSPRTRRSYNEQFF.

This clone was detected ten times or more. This chain connects TRBV5-5 to TRBJ1-2, with 7 positions matching TRBD1. CDR3 length: 15 residues. Trimming took 4 bases from V and 4 from J; bases not matched to a gene: 10. CDR1 and CDR2 from the germline V gene are SGHKS and YYEKEE (reference sequence). CDR3 sequence (DNA): TGTGCCAGCAGCGCTGAAACAGGGGCCCCCTATGGCTACACCTTC. Translation gives CASSAETGAPYGYTF.

The V and J genes are TRBV4-2 and TRBJ2-1; 10 bases agree with TRBD2. CDR3 length equals 16 residues. V gave up 0 bases and J gave up 7 bases; unmatched junction bases: 6. The germline V gene encodes CDR1 LGHNA and CDR2 YNFKEQ. The CDR3 nucleotides read TGTGCCAGCAGCCAAGATCAAGCGGGAGGGTGGAATGAGCAGTTCTTC. Translated, it gives CASSQDQAGGWNEQFF.

The CDR3 coding sequence is TGTGCCAGCAGCTTAGAAACGGGGGGGCTCAATGAGCAGTTCTTC. Its protein product is CASSLETGGLNEQFF. V gene TRBV7-2 combines with J gene TRBJ2-1; 8 bases align to TRBD2. J was trimmed by 6 bases and V by 1 base; bases with no gene match: 5. Germline-derived CDR1 and CDR2 are SGHTA and FQGNSA. CDR3 length equals 15 residues.

The table lists this clone with a few counts. This chain connects TRBV4-1 to TRBJ2-7; 9 bases agree with TRBD2. The CDR3 runs to 16 residues. Trimming at V came to 2 bases and at J to 3 bases, leaving 8 bases not matched to a gene. From germline, CDR1 is MGHRA and CDR2 YSYEKL. The CDR3 nucleotides read TGCGCCAGCAGCCAATATAGCGGGGGAGATGTCTACGAGCAGTACTTC. Its translation: CASSQYSGGDVYEQYF.

This clone was picked up one time. The chain joins TRBV5-6 to TRBJ2-3; TRBD2 matches 11 bases. The CDR3 runs 16 residues. V lost 1 base, J lost 3 bases, and 4 bases stayed unmatched. CDR1 SGHDT and CDR2 YYEEEE come from the germline V gene. The CDR3 DNA is TGTGCCAGCAGCTTGCGGGCTAGCGGGAGGACAGATACGCAGTATTTT. Translating it yields CASSLRASGRTDTQYF. The variable domain in full, completed from reference TRBV5-6 and TRBJ2-3, reads DAGVTQSPTHLIKTRGQQVTLRCSPKSGHDTVSWYQQALGQGPQFIFQYYEEEERQRGNFPDRFSGHQFPNYSSELNVNALLLGDSALYLCASSLRASGRTDTQYFGPGTRLTVL.

The rearrangement links TRBV4-3 to TRBJ1-1; 7 bases line up with TRBD1. V trimming: 1 base; J trimming: 0 bases; junction bases outside the gene matches: 5. The germline V gene encodes CDR1 LGHNA and CDR2 YSLEER. This CDR3 is built from 16 residues. CDR3 sequence: CASSQAYRGMNTEAFF. The CDR3 nucleotides are TGCGCCAGCAGCCAAGCCTACAGGGGTATGAACACTGAAGCTTTCTTT.

This chain connects TRBV6-5 to TRBJ2-2; unclear D gene. The V gene's germline CDR1 is MNHEY and CDR2 SVGAGI. The CDR3 runs 15 residues. Trimming shortened V by 3 bases and J by 0 bases, and 8 bases separated the two germline ends. The CDR3 spells CASSYESPNTGELFF. CDR3 nucleotides: TGTGCCAGCAGTTATGAAAGCCCGAACACCGGGGAGCTGTTTTTT.

The rearrangement joins TRBV6-6 to TRBJ1-2, with D hard to call. The CDR3 totals 14 residues. Germline V gene sequence: CDR1 MNHNY, CDR2 SVGAGI (reference sequence). The ends were cut back, 2 bases at V and 5 bases at J, with 12 bases in the middle. The CDR3 protein is CASSYRGSAYGYTF. For the CDR3, the DNA is TGTGCCAGCAGTTACCGCGGCTCGGCTTATGGCTACACCTTC.